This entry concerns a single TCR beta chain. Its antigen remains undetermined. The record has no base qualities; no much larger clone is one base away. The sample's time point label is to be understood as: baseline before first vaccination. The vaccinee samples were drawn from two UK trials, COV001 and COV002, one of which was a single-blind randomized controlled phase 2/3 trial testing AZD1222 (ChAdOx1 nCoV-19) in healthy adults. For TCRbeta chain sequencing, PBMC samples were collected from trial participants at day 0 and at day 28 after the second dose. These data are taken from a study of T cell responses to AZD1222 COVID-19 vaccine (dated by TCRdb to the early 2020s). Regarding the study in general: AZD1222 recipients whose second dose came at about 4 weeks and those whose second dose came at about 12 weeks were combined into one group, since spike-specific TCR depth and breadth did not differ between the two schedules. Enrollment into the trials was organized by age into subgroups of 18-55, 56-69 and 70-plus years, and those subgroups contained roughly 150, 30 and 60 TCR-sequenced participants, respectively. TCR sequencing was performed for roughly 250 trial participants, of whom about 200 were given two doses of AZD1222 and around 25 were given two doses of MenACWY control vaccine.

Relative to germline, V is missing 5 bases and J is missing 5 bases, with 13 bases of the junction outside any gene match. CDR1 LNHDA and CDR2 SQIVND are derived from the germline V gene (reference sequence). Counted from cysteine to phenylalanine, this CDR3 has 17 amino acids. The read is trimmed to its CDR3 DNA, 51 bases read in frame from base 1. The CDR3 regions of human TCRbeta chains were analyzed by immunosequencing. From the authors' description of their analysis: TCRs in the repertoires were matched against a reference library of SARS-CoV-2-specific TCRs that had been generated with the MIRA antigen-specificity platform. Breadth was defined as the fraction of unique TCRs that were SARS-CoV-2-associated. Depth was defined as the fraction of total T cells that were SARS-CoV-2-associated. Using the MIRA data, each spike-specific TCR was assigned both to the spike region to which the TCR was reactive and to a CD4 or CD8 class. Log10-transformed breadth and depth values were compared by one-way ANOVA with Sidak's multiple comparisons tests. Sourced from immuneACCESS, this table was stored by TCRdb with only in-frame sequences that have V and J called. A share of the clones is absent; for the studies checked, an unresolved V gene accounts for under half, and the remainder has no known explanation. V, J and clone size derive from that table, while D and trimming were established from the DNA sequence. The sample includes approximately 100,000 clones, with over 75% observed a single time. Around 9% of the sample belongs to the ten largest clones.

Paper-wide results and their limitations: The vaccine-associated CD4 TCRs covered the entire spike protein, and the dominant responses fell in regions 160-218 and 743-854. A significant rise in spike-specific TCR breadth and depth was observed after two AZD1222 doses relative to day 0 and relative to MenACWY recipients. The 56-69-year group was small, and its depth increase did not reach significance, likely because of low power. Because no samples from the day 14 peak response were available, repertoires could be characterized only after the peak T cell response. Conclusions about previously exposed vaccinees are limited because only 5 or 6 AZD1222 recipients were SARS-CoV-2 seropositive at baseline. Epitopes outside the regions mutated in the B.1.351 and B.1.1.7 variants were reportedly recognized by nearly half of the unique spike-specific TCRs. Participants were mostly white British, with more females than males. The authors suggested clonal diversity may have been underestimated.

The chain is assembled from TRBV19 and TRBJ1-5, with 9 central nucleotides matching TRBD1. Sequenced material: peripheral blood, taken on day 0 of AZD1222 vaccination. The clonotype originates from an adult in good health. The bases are TGTGCCAGTAGTTCTACCGGGACAGGGATTCGATATCAGCCCCAGCATTTT. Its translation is CASSSTGTGIRYQPQHF.